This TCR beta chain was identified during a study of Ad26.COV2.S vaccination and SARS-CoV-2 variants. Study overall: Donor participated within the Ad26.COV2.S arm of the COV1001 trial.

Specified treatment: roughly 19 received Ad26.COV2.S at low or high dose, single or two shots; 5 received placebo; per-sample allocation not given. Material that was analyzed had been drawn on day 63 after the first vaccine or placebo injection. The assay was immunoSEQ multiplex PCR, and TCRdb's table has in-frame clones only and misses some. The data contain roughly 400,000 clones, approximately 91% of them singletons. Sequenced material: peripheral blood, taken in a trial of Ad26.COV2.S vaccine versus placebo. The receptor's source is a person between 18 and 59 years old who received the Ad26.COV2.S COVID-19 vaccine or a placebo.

The CDR3 protein is CASSTTSGNSYEQYF. The CDR3 nucleotides are TGTGCCAGCAGTACGACTAGCGGGAACTCCTACGAGCAGTACTTC. The chain employs TRBV6-6 and TRBJ2-7; 11 bases match TRBD2. J was trimmed by 0 bases and V by 5 bases; bases with no gene match: 3. The CDR3 spans 15 residues. The germline V gene encodes CDR1 MNHNY and CDR2 SVGAGI (reference sequence).